The source of this T cell receptor (beta chain) is a study of T cell responses to AZD1222 COVID-19 vaccine. The CDR3 is 12 amino acids. Germline CDR1 is KGHDR and CDR2 is SFDVKD. Trimming left V 2 bases short and J 6 bases short, with 5 bases between. Repertoires were generated with immunoSEQ multiplex PCR, while TCRdb's copy carries only in-frame clones and drops some. This table holds approximately 190,000 clones, almost 95% found once. V is TRBV24-1 and J is TRBJ2-3; either TRBD1 or TRBD2 may supply D (5 bases each). The sample in question was peripheral blood, obtained on day 0 of AZD1222 vaccination. The TCR comes from an adult in good health. The CDR3 nucleotides read TGTGCCACCAGTGATTGGGGGGATACGCAGTATTTT. It is translated as CATSDWGDTQYF.